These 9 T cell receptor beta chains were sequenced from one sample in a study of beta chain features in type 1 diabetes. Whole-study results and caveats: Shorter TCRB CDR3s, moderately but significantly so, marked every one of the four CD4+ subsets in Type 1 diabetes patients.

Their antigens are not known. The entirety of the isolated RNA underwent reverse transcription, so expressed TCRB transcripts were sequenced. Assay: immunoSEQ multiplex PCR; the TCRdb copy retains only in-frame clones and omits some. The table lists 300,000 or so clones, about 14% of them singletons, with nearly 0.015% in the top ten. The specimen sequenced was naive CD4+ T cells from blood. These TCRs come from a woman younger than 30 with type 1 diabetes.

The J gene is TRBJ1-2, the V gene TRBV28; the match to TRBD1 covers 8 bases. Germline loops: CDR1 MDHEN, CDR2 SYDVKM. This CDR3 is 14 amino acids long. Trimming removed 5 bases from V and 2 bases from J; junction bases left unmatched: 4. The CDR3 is CASSQGQGNYGYTF. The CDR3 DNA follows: TGTGCCAGCAGTCAAGGACAGGGAAACTATGGCTACACCTTC.

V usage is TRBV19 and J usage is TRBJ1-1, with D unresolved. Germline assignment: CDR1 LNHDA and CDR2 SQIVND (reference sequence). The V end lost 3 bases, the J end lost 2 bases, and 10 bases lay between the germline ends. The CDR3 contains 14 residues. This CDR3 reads CASSIREGNTEAFF. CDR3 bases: TGTGCCAGTAGTATCCGGGAGGGAAACACTGAAGCTTTCTTT.

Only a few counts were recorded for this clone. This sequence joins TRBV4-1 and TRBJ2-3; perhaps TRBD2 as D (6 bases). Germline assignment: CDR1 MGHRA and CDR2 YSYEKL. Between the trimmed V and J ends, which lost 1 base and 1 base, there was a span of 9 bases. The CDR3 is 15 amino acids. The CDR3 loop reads CASSQARLGTDTQYF. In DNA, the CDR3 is TGCGCCAGCAGCCAAGCCCGACTAGGCACAGATACGCAGTATTTT.

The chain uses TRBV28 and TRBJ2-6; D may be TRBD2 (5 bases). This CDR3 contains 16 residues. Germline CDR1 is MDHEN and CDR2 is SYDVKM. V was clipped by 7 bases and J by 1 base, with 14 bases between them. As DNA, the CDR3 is TGTGCCAGCACCTCCCTGAGGAGGTCTGGGGCCAACGTCCTGACTTTC. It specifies CASTSLRRSGANVLTF.

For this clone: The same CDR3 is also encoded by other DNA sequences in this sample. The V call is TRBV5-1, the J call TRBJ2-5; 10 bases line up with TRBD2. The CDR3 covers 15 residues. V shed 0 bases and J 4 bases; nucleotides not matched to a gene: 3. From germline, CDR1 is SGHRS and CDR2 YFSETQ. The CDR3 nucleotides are TGCGCCAGCAGCTTGGAGAGCGGGAGGGGAGAGACCCAGTACTTC. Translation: CASSLESGRGETQYF.

In nucleotides, the CDR3 is TGTGCCAGCAGCTTCGGGGGACAGGGGGCGTACGATGAGCAGTTCTTC. Encoded protein: CASSFGGQGAYDEQFF. The rearrangement joins TRBV5-6 to TRBJ2-1, with 12 bases fitting TRBD1. V lost 2 bases and J lost 8; bases outside the gene matches: 8. CDR3 length: 16 residues. Germline CDR1 reads SGHDT; CDR2 reads YYEEEE.

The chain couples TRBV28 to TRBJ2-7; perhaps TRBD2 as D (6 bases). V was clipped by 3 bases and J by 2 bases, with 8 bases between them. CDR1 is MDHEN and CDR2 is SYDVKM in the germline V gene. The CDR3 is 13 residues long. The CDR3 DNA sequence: TGTGCCAGCAGTTTGGGACTGCCCTACGAGCAGTACTTC. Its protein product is CASSLGLPYEQYF.

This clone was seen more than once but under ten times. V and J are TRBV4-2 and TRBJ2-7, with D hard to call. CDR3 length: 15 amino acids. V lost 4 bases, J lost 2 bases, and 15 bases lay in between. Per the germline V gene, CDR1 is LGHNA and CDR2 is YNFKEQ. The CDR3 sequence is CASSRDASGPYEQYF. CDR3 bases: TGTGCCAGCAGCCGAGACGCCTCTGGGCCCTACGAGCAGTACTTC.

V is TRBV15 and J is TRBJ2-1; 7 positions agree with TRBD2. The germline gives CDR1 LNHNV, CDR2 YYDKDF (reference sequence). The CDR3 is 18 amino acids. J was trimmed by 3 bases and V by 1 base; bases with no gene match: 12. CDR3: CATSRVLVGGGVYNEQFF. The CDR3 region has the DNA TGTGCCACCAGCAGAGTCCTTGTTGGCGGGGGTGTCTACAATGAGCAGTTCTTC.